These T cell receptor beta chains were read from a single sample in a study of post-analysis software for immune sequencing data. MiXCR was run by TCRdb on the PCR reads, yielding one entry per CDR3 protein. Here the sample spans about 560,000 distinct CDR3 sequences, roughly 40% being singletons. The source material was blood. The receptors stem from a girl aged 5-17 years with multiple sclerosis. The CDR3 runs from the conserved cysteine through the conserved F or W. A D gene is named only where the DNA matches it firmly. Clone size, where shown, is once, few, many, or a class for clones that have expanded.

d_gene	abundance	v_gene	j_gene	CDR3nt	CDR3aa
NA	NA	TRBV6-5	TRBJ2-5	TGTGCCAGCAGTTACGGGTGGGGCCCCGGGGAGACCCAGTACTTC	CASSYGWGPGETQYF
NA	NA	TRBV6-5	TRBJ2-1	TGTGCCAGCAGTTACAACCTCAATGAGCAGTTCTTC	CASSYNLNEQFF
NA	NA	TRBV28	TRBJ2-7	TGTGCGGCAGCCGACAGTAAGCCGAATCTGGGGTACTTC	CAAADSKPNLGYF
TRBD2	few	TRBV4-1	TRBJ2-4	TGCGCCAGCAGCCAAGGTCGAACTAGCGGGATCGCCAAAAACATTCAGTACTTC	CASSQGRTSGIAKNIQYF
TRBD1	few	TRBV5-6	TRBJ2-1	TGTGCCAGCAGCCCGGGGACAGGGCGTACCACCACAATGGAGCAGTTCTTC	CASSPGTGRTTTMEQFF
NA	NA	TRBV18	TRBJ2-7	TGTGCCAGCTCACCTGTTGTCCCCCGGGTCCACGAGCAGTACTTC	CASSPVVPRVHEQYF
TRBD1	once	TRBV5-1	TRBJ2-7	TGCGCCAGCAGCTTGGTCACAGGGGAAGTTTTCTACGAGCAGTACTTC	CASSLVTGEVFYEQYF
TRBD1	NA	TRBV7-9	TRBJ2-7	TGTGCCAGCAGCCCCCGGACAGGGGACAGCTCCTACGAGCAGTACTTC	CASSPRTGDSSYEQYF
NA	NA	TRBV11-2	TRBJ1-2	TGTGCCAGCGGGGAAGGTCCCTCCCTGATCGGCTACACCTTC	CASGEGPSLIGYTF
NA	NA	TRBV7-3	TRBJ1-2	TGTGCCAGCAGCCTAAGGGGTGAAGCTAACTATGGCTACACCTTC	CASSLRGEANYGYTF
NA	NA	TRBV12-3/TRBV12-4	TRBJ2-5	TGTGCCAGCAGTTTAGCGATAACAGCTCAAGAGACCCAGTACTTC	CASSLAITAQETQYF
TRBD1	NA	TRBV12-3/TRBV12-4	TRBJ1-2	TGTGCCAGCAGCCGAGAACAGGGGAATGGCTACACCTTC	CASSREQGNGYTF
NA	NA	TRBV3-1	TRBJ2-7	TGTGCCAGCAGCCCTGACCAGGGAGGTCGCGAGCAGTACTTC	CASSPDQGGREQYF
NA	few	TRBV29-1	TRBJ1-1	TGCAGCGTTGTATACAGGGCGAACACTGAAGCTTTCTTT	CSVVYRANTEAFF
TRBD2	few	TRBV7-2	TRBJ2-5	TGTGCCAGCAGCCGCGGGGGGGGGACAGAGACCCAGTACTTC	CASSRGGGTETQYF
TRBD2	NA	TRBV20-1	TRBJ2-3	TGCAGTGCTATCGTGGGGCGGCGAGCGGGGGCCACTCGCACAGATACGCAGTATTTT	CSAIVGRRAGATRTDTQYF
NA	many	TRBV27	TRBJ2-7	TGTGCCAGCAGTTTCGGCTCCGAGCAGTACTTC	CASSFGSEQYF
NA	NA	TRBV5-1	TRBJ1-3	TGCGCCAGCAGCTTGGGCAGTACCTCTGGAAACACCATATATTTT	CASSLGSTSGNTIYF
NA	NA	TRBV20-1	TRBJ1-5	TGCGGTGCTAGAGGTACGAGCAATCAGCCCCAGCATTTT	CGARGTSNQPQHF
TRBD1	few	TRBV11-1	TRBJ1-2	TGTGCCAGCAGCTTGTCGGGACAGGGGAGCTATGGCTACACCTTC	CASSLSGQGSYGYTF
TRBD2	NA	TRBV10-3	TRBJ2-7	TGTGCCATCAACGAGGGCACTAGCGGCTTCAACGAGCAGTACTTC	CAINEGTSGFNEQYF
TRBD2	NA	TRBV5-1	TRBJ2-1	TGCGCCAGCAGCTGGAGCGGGACGAACAATGAGCAGTTCTTC	CASSWSGTNNEQFF
NA	NA	TRBV5-1	TRBJ1-1	TGCGCCAGCAGCACCCGGACAGTGAACACTGAAGCTTTCTTT	CASSTRTVNTEAFF
NA	NA	TRBV11-3	TRBJ1-1	TGTGCCAGCAGCTTAGCAGGACAGCCCGTCGGGACTGAAGCTTTCTTT	CASSLAGQPVGTEAFF
NA	NA	TRBV29-1	TRBJ2-1	TGCAGCGTTGAAGAGGGAACAGGCCAGTTCTTC	CSVEEGTGQFF
TRBD1	NA	TRBV12-3/TRBV12-4	TRBJ1-2	TGTGCCAGCAGTTTCGGGACAGGGGACAACTATGGCTACACCTTC	CASSFGTGDNYGYTF
NA	few	TRBV10-3	TRBJ2-6	TGTGCCATCAGTGAATTGGAGAGGACTGGGGCCAACGTCCTGACTTTC	CAISELERTGANVLTF
NA	few	TRBV5-1	TRBJ2-5	TGCGCCAGCAGCCTCCGTCGACAGGGAGGCTACGGGCAGTACTTC	CASSLRRQGGYGQYF
NA	NA	TRBV11-3	TRBJ2-7	TGTGCCGGCAGCCTAGGTTCTTACGAGCAGTACTTC	CAGSLGSYEQYF
NA	NA	TRBV7-9	TRBJ2-3	NA	CVGGGAADTRYF
NA	few	TRBV20-1	TRBJ2-7	TGCAGTGCTACCGACAAAGCGGACCTATACGAGCAGTACTTC	CSATDKADLYEQYF
TRBD2	NA	TRBV7-9	TRBJ2-1	TGTGCCACCTTAGCGGGAGGCCTCTACAATGAGCAGTTCTTC	CATLAGGLYNEQFF
NA	NA	TRBV12-3/TRBV12-4	TRBJ2-1	TGTGCCAGCACTGACCCGGGGGTCTACAATGAGCAGTTCTTC	CASTDPGVYNEQFF
TRBD2	NA	TRBV3-1	TRBJ2-5	TGTGCCAGCAGCCCCTCTTATTTAGCGGGGGGGCTAAAGACCCAGTACTTC	CASSPSYLAGGLKTQYF
NA	few	TRBV12-3/TRBV12-4	TRBJ1-6	TGTGCCAGCAGCTGGAGCCGGGTGTCTGGTTCACCCCTCCACTTT	CASSWSRVSGSPLHF
NA	few	TRBV4-2	TRBJ2-7	TGTGCCAGCAGCCAAGACCCCACCGTCTCCTACGAGCAGTACTTC	CASSQDPTVSYEQYF
TRBD1	few	TRBV12-3/TRBV12-4	TRBJ2-5	TGTGCCAGCAGTTTTTTACAGGGGGCTGAGACCCAGTACTTC	CASSFLQGAETQYF
TRBD1	few	TRBV5-1	TRBJ2-3	TGCGCCAGCAGCGGGACAGACCGGTGGCGTACAGATACGCAGTATTTT	CASSGTDRWRTDTQYF
TRBD1	NA	TRBV6-2/TRBV6-3	TRBJ2-3	TGTACCAGCAAGGGACAGGATGGTGCAGATACGCAGTATTTT	CTSKGQDGADTQYF
NA	NA	TRBV29-1	TRBJ2-7	TGCAGCGTTAACCTAGACATGGGATACGAGCAGTACTTC	CSVNLDMGYEQYF
NA	few	TRBV21-1	TRBJ2-1	TGTGCCAGCAGCAAAATCCAGCGGATGTACAATGAGCAGTTCTTC	CASSKIQRMYNEQFF
NA	NA	TRBV5-1	TRBJ2-1	TGCGTCAGCGAAGCGACGGGGTCGGTCGAGGGTGAGCAGTTCTTC	CVSEATGSVEGEQFF
TRBD1	few	TRBV4-1	TRBJ2-7	TGCGCCAGCAGCGGCGAGAGGAGACAGGGGGCCTTAGGGCCCGAGCAGTACTTC	CASSGERRQGALGPEQYF
NA	NA	TRBV9	TRBJ2-3	TGTGCCAGCAGCGTAGTAGGGTTAACAGATACGCAGTATTTT	CASSVVGLTDTQYF
TRBD1	few	TRBV10-2	TRBJ2-7	TGCGCCAGCAGTCTACCAGGGACAGCCGGCTACCAGCAGTACTTC	CASSLPGTAGYQQYF
NA	NA	TRBV18	TRBJ1-5	TGTGCCAGCTCACCAGGGATGACCAATCAGCCCCAGCATTTT	CASSPGMTNQPQHF
TRBD2	many	TRBV7-2	TRBJ2-5	TGTGCTAGCAGCTTAGCGGGACTACAAGAGACCCAGTACTTC	CASSLAGLQETQYF
TRBD1	NA	TRBV5-6	TRBJ2-7	TGTGCCAGCAGCGGACGGACAGGGAGGCCCTACGAGCAGTACTTC	CASSGRTGRPYEQYF
NA	NA	TRBV28	TRBJ1-1	TGTGCCAGCAGTAGGCCGGGACAACTAGACACTGAAGCTTTCTTT	CASSRPGQLDTEAFF
NA	NA	TRBV12-3/TRBV12-4	TRBJ1-2	TGTGCCAGCAGTTTGTTAGGGGGGTTAGGAGGGTATGGCTACACCTTC	CASSLLGGLGGYGYTF
NA	few	TRBV2	TRBJ2-2	TGTGCCAGCAATGCCGCCGGGGAGCTGTTTTTT	CASNAAGELFF
NA	NA	TRBV29-1	TRBJ1-2	TGCAGCGTTGGATATGACTATGGCTACACCTTC	CSVGYDYGYTF
NA	few	TRBV20-1	TRBJ2-5	TGCAGTGCCCCATCACCCGGGACGAACGAGGGAGAGACCCAGTACTTC	CSAPSPGTNEGETQYF
TRBD1	NA	TRBV19	TRBJ1-5	TGTGCCAGTAGAGGGACAGGGGTCAATCAGCCCCAGCATTTT	CASRGTGVNQPQHF
NA	NA	TRBV29-1	TRBJ2-7	TGCAGCGTTGAAGGGTTGGGGGGCGAGCAGTACTTC	CSVEGLGGEQYF
NA	NA	TRBV10-3	TRBJ2-3	TGTGCCATCAGTTTTGGGGACGCAGATACGCAGTATTTT	CAISFGDADTQYF
NA	NA	TRBV5-1	TRBJ2-6	TGCGCCAGCAGCTCCGAGAACTTGGGTCCTTCAGGGGCCAACGTCCTGACTTTC	CASSSENLGPSGANVLTF